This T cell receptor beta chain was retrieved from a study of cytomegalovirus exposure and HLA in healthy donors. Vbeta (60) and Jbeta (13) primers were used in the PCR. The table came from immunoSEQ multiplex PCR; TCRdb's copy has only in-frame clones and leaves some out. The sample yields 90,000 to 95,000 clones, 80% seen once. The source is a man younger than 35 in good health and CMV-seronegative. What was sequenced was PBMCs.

CDR3 DNA sequence: TGCAGCCCATATCTAGGGGGCTCCTACAATGAGCAGTTCTTC. Amino acids: CSPYLGGSYNEQFF. The V gene is TRBV29-1, the J gene TRBJ2-1; a possible D gene is TRBD1 (6 bases). The V gene's germline CDR1 is SQVTM and CDR2 ANQGSEA. The CDR3 has 14 residues. Trimming pared 8 bases from V and 0 bases from J, leaving 14 bases between.